A selection of T cell receptor beta chains follows, all from one sample in a study of tumor-infiltrating lymphocytes in oesophageal squamous cell carcinoma. TCRdb independently ran MiXCR on the PCR reads; one entry per CDR3 protein. The sample includes 16,000 or so distinct CDR3 sequences, roughly 45% of them seen just once. Sequenced input: blood. The source of these receptors is a female donor with esophageal squamous cell carcinoma. Both conserved end residues are part of each CDR3. The order of the fields is CDR3 length, J gene, clone size, D gene, V gene, CDR3 DNA, CDR3 protein. The D gene is left open where the match is weak. Clone size, where shown, is once, few, many, or a class for clones that have expanded.

18,TRBJ2-1,NA,TRBD1,TRBV7-6,TGTGCCAGCAGCTTAGTCCCCCGGCGGACAGGGAATAATTCACCCCTCCACTTC,CASSLVPRRTGNNSPLHF
13,TRBJ2-1,medium-sized,NA,TRBV6-1,TGTGCCAGCAGTGAGCAGGGGAGGTATGAGCAGTTCTTC,CASSEQGRYEQFF
18,TRBJ2-7,NA,TRBD2,TRBV7-2,TGTGCCAGCAGCCGGGGACTAGTGGGGACTAGCGGGGCCTACGAGCAGTACTTC,CASSRGLVGTSGAYEQYF
15,TRBJ2-1,NA,TRBD2,TRBV7-3,TGTGCCAGCAGCTTAACTAGCGGGGGGATCAGTGAGCAGTTCTTC,CASSLTSGGISEQFF
14,TRBJ2-5,NA,NA,TRBV6-1,TGTGCCAGCAGTCTACAGGGTCAGGATTCACCCCTCCACTTC,CASSLQGQDSPLHF
13,TRBJ2-5,medium-sized,NA,TRBV7-2,TGTGCCAGCAGCTTAGATGAGCGGTTGGGGCAGTACTTC,CASSLDERLGQYF
15,TRBJ2-1,few,NA,TRBV7-8,TGTGCCAGCAGCTTAGAACAACTTCTGGCCAATGAGCAGTTCTTC,CASSLEQLLANEQFF
17,TRBJ2-3,NA,NA,TRBV7-6,TGTGCCAGCAGCTTAGGCCCAAACAGTGCGGTGAACGATGAGCGGTTCTTC,CASSLGPNSAVNDERFF
13,TRBJ2-1,once,NA,TRBV7-3,TGTGCCAGCAGCTTAACAGGGTTCAATGAGCAGTTCTTC,CASSLTGFNEQFF
17,TRBJ2-1,NA,TRBD2,TRBV27,TGTGCCAGCAGTTTAACCACCGGGACTAGCGGGAGTAATGAGCAGTTCTTC,CASSLTTGTSGSNEQFF
13,TRBJ1-2,NA,NA,TRBV7-2,TGTGCCAGCAGCTTAAGGCAGTTTAATGGCTACACCTTC,CASSLRQFNGYTF
15,TRBJ2-7,few,TRBD2,TRBV7-9,TGTGCCAGCAGCTTTACTAGCGGGAGGGTCTACGAGCAGTACTTC,CASSFTSGRVYEQYF
12,TRBJ2-7,hyperexpanded,NA,TRBV28,TGTGCCAGCAGTTTCCCGACCTACGAGCAGTACTTC,CASSFPTYEQYF
13,TRBJ2-1,few,TRBD2,TRBV6-1,TGTGCCAGCACGGGGGGGGCCTACAATGAGCAGTTCTTC,CASTGGAYNEQFF
15,TRBJ1-3,once,NA,TRBV19,TGTGCCAGTAGTATAAATGGACAGCATGGAAACACCATATATTTT,CASSINGQHGNTIYF
15,TRBJ2-5,many,TRBD2,TRBV10-3,TGTGCCATCAGTGAGTCGGTTAGCGGGAGTGAGACCCAGTACTTC,CAISESVSGSETQYF
16,TRBJ2-7,NA,TRBD2,TRBV7-9,TGTGCCAGCAGCTTAATCTCGGCGGGAGCGACTTACGAGCAGTACTTC,CASSLISAGATYEQYF
15,TRBJ2-7,medium-sized,NA,TRBV7-3,TGTGCCAGCAGCTTAGAGGGGGGGAGCTCCTACGAGCAGTACTTC,CASSLEGGSSYEQYF
14,TRBJ2-4,few,TRBD1,TRBV24-1,TGTGCCACCAGTGATCCGGGACAGGGACTCATTCAGTACTTC,CATSDPGQGLIQYF
17,TRBJ2-5,NA,NA,TRBV20-1,TGCAGTGCTAGAGACTCGGCAGGGACACCCCCCTACAATGAGCAGTACTTC,CSARDSAGTPPYNEQYF
16,TRBJ2-5,few,NA,TRBV7-6,TGTGCCAGCAGCTTAGTAAGGGGGGGACAGCAAGAGACCCAGTACTTC,CASSLVRGGQQETQYF
13,TRBJ2-5,few,NA,TRBV7-2,TGTGCCAGCAGCTTATCTGGGGGGGAGACCCAGTACTTC,CASSLSGGETQYF
12,TRBJ2-3,few,NA,TRBV7-2,TGTGCCAGCAGCTCGTACACAGATACGCAGTATTTT,CASSSYTDTQYF
14,TRBJ1-1,once,NA,TRBV7-9,TGTGCCAGCAGCTTAGCAGGCACCGGCTACGAGCAGTACTTT,CASSLAGTGYEQYF
13,TRBJ1-1,NA,NA,TRBV7-2,TGTGCCAGCAGCGGACAGACACAAGAGACCCAGTACTTT,CASSGQTQETQYF
13,TRBJ2-7,NA,NA,TRBV7-6,TGTGCCAGCAGCTTAGACCCTTTTAGCGAGCAGTACTTC,CASSLDPFSEQYF
15,TRBJ2-1,NA,TRBD2,TRBV7-6,TGTGCCAGCAGCTTAGATGGTAGCGGGAGTAATGAGCAGTTCTTC,CASSLDGSGSNEQFF
15,TRBJ2-7,many,NA,TRBV12-3/TRBV12-4,TGTGCCAGCAGTTTACACTCCTTGGGACCCTACGAGCAGTACTTC,CASSLHSLGPYEQYF
16,TRBJ2-5,few,TRBD1,TRBV6-1,TGTGCCAGCAGTGAGGGGACAGGGGTTCTTTTACTGACCCAGTACTTC,CASSEGTGVLLLTQYF
15,TRBJ2-5,many,TRBD2,TRBV6-2/TRBV6-3,TGTGCCAGCAGGGGGGGGACTAGCGGGAGAGAGACCCAGTACTTC,CASRGGTSGRETQYF
14,TRBJ1-1,many,NA,TRBV11-3,TGTGCCAGCAGCCTTCGGGGAATGAACACTGAAGCTTTCTTT,CASSLRGMNTEAFF
16,TRBJ2-1,NA,TRBD2,TRBV7-8,TGTGCCAGCAGCTTAGCGAGCGGGAGATCCTACAATGAGCAGTTCTTC,CASSLASGRSYNEQFF
16,TRBJ1-4,NA,TRBD1,TRBV28,TGTGCCAGCAGTTCCTGGGACAGGGCAACTAATGAAAAACTGTTTTTT,CASSSWDRATNEKLFF
13,TRBJ1-1,NA,NA,TRBV2,TGTGCCAGCAGTATACAACCGAACACTGAAGCTTTCTTT,CASSIQPNTEAFF
10,TRBJ2-6,few,NA,TRBV6-6,TGTGCCAGCAGTTACTATAGCGGGACTTTC,CASSYYSGTF
12,TRBJ2-5,many,NA,TRBV5-1,TGCGCCAGCAGCTTGGTAGGGGAGACCCAGTACTTC,CASSLVGETQYF
15,TRBJ2-5,medium-sized,TRBD2,TRBV2,TGTGCCTCTCAGCCGGGGTTAGCGGGAGATGAGACCCAGTACTTC,CASQPGLAGDETQYF
13,TRBJ2-1,NA,TRBD1,TRBV11-2,TGTGCCAGCAGGCATACAGGGGTCTACGAGCAGTTCTTC,CASRHTGVYEQFF
13,TRBJ2-4,once,NA,TRBV6-5,TGTGCCAGCAGTGAAAAGGAGAATTCACCCCTCCACTTC,CASSEKENSPLHF
13,TRBJ2-7,NA,NA,TRBV28,TGTGCCAGCAGACCCGGACTGGTAAATGAGCAGTACTTC,CASRPGLVNEQYF
15,TRBJ2-3,few,TRBD2,TRBV7-9,TGTGCCAGCAGCTTTGCGGGAGTGGGCACAGATACGCAGTATTTT,CASSFAGVGTDTQYF
15,TRBJ2-5,many,TRBD1,TRBV7-2,TGTGCCAGCAGCTACGACAGGGGGCAATACAATGAGCAGTACTTC,CASSYDRGQYNEQYF
15,TRBJ2-7,NA,NA,TRBV7-6,TGTGCCAGCAGCTTAGTGCCAGGGGAAGGCTACGAGCAGTACTTC,CASSLVPGEGYEQYF
15,TRBJ1-1,many,NA,TRBV4-3,TGCGCCAGCAGTCCAAGGTCGGGGGGATACACTGAAGCTTTCTTT,CASSPRSGGYTEAFF
15,TRBJ2-1,many,NA,TRBV7-6,TGTGCCAGCAGCGGACGGCAGGGGAGGTACAATGAGCAGTTCTTC,CASSGRQGRYNEQFF